This is a list of T cell receptor beta chains from one sample in a study of a mutant IDH1 vaccine in newly diagnosed glioma. The protocol was immunoSEQ multiplex PCR, while the TCRdb copy is restricted to in-frame clones and leaves out a portion. In the table there are about 67,000 clones, about 83% of which are singletons. This specimen was peripheral blood mononuclear cells (PBMCs), taken from a glioma patient treated with radiotherapy, temozolomide or both. All receptors derive from a woman aged 18-35 years with glioma. Some clones in this sample may be carry-over from other donors' samples. Both conserved end residues are part of each CDR3. D genes are given only for firm matches. A row's size may be missing; if present it is once, few, many or a size class.

TRBJ1-5,NA,16,TRBV6-1,NA,CASSESPEGRNQPQHF,TGTGCCAGCAGTGAATCCCCGGAAGGTCGCAATCAGCCCCAGCATTTT
TRBJ2-7,NA,14,TRBV4-3,NA,CASSQDPGSYEQYF,TGCGCCAGCAGCCAAGATCCTGGGTCCTACGAGCAGTACTTC
TRBJ2-1,NA,13,TRBV9,once,CASKGELSVEQFF,TGTGCCAGCAAAGGGGAGTTGAGTGTTGAGCAGTTCTTC
TRBJ2-7,NA,13,TRBV21-1,NA,CASSGTGNYEQYF,TGTGCCAGCAGCGGGACAGGAAACTACGAGCAGTACTTC
TRBJ1-2,NA,12,TRBV7-9,NA,CASSLTEYGYTF,TGTGCCAGCAGCTTAACCGAATATGGCTACACCTTC
TRBJ1-1,NA,14,TRBV9,NA,CASSYGSWNTEAFF,TGTGCCAGCAGCTACGGATCTTGGAACACTGAAGCTTTCTTT
TRBJ2-3,TRBD2,18,TRBV4-3,once,CASSLGTSGGQGGDTQYF,TGCGCCAGCAGCCTTGGGACTAGCGGGGGGCAGGGTGGAGATACGCAGTATTTT
TRBJ2-7,NA,14,TRBV21-1,NA,CASSHTGSSYEQYF,TGTGCCAGCAGTCACACGGGGTCCTCCTACGAGCAGTACTTC
TRBJ1-2,TRBD1,16,TRBV5-5,NA,CASSFTGQGLGYGYTF,TGTGCCAGCAGCTTTACCGGACAGGGGTTGGGCTATGGCTACACCTTC
TRBJ1-1,NA,14,TRBV4-3,once,CASSLTPGNTEAFF,TGCGCCAGCAGCCTTACCCCGGGGAACACTGAAGCTTTCTTT
TRBJ1-6,TRBD1,13,TRBV11-3,NA,CASSMTGTSPLHF,TGTGCCAGCAGTATGACAGGGACCTCACCCCTCCACTTT
TRBJ1-1,NA,15,TRBV7-9,NA,CASSLGGGANTEAFF,TGTGCCAGCAGCTTAGGTGGGGGCGCGAACACTGAAGCTTTCTTT
TRBJ2-1,TRBD1,16,TRBV7-3,few,CASSLSPGTGGNEQFF,TGTGCCAGCAGCTTAAGCCCCGGGACAGGGGGCAATGAGCAGTTCTTC
TRBJ2-4,TRBD1,16,TRBV10-1,NA,CASSPGQGIAKNIQYF,TGCGCCAGCAGTCCGGGACAGGGGATAGCCAAAAACATTCAGTACTTC
TRBJ2-7,NA,15,TRBV4-2,few,CASSQDVGANYEQYF,TGTGCCAGCAGCCAAGATGTGGGGGCCAACTACGAGCAGTACTTC
TRBJ2-2,TRBD2,14,TRBV29-1,NA,CSATSGANTGELFF,TGCAGCGCGACTAGCGGGGCGAACACCGGGGAGCTGTTTTTT
TRBJ1-1,NA,16,TRBV13,NA,CASSLDSLEANTEAFF,TGTGCCAGCAGCTTAGACAGCTTAGAGGCGAACACTGAAGCTTTCTTT
TRBJ1-2,NA,11,TRBV6-5,few,CASRREGGYTF,TGTGCCAGCCGCAGGGAGGGTGGCTACACCTTC
TRBJ2-7,NA,12,TRBV29-1,NA,CSVVVTTYEQYF,TGCAGCGTTGTGGTCACAACCTACGAGCAGTACTTC
TRBJ1-2,NA,15,TRBV2,NA,CASSINSATNYGYTF,TGTGCCAGCAGTATTAACAGTGCTACTAACTATGGCTACACCTTC
TRBJ2-6,NA,16,TRBV6-4,NA,CASSPVEGGGANVLTF,TGTGCCAGCAGCCCGGTAGAGGGAGGTGGGGCCAACGTCCTGACTTTC
TRBJ1-1,TRBD1,15,TRBV5-1,few,CASSLTGRGGTEAFF,TGCGCCAGCAGCCTGACAGGGCGGGGGGGGACTGAAGCTTTCTTT
TRBJ1-4,NA,15,TRBV7-2,once,CASSAGQATNEKLFF,TGTGCCAGCAGCGCCGGACAAGCAACTAATGAAAAACTGTTTTTT
TRBJ1-3,TRBD1,16,TRBV18,NA,CASSPSTGSSGNTIYF,TGTGCCAGCTCACCATCGACAGGGAGCTCTGGAAACACCATATATTTT
TRBJ1-1,NA,10,TRBV13,NA,CASSPIQAFF,TGTGCCAGCAGCCCCATTCAAGCTTTCTTT
TRBJ1-5,NA,15,TRBV7-2,NA,CASSLGSVLNQPQHF,TGTGCCAGCAGCTTAGGCTCGGTTCTCAATCAGCCCCAGCATTTT
TRBJ2-2,NA,15,TRBV5-4,NA,CASSPGPGDTGELFF,TGTGCCAGCAGCCCGGGGCCAGGGGACACCGGGGAGCTGTTTTTT
TRBJ1-1,NA,14,TRBV10-1,NA,CASRPGRGNTEAFF,TGCGCCAGCAGGCCCGGACGGGGGAACACTGAAGCTTTCTTT
TRBJ1-5,NA,13,TRBV30,few,CAWTGVPNQPQHF,TGTGCCTGGACAGGGGTCCCCAATCAGCCCCAGCATTTT
TRBJ1-4,NA,15,TRBV4-3,NA,CASSEEDSAGEKLFF,TGCGCCAGCAGCGAAGAGGACAGTGCGGGTGAAAAACTGTTTTTT
TRBJ1-6,NA,17,TRBV19,NA,CASSRRQTDAYDSPLHF,TGTGCCAGTAGTCGGCGACAGACCGATGCCTATGATTCACCCCTCCACTTT
TRBJ2-7,NA,18,TRBV7-8,once,CASSPRGAGFWDYLGQYF,TGTGCCAGCAGCCCAAGGGGGGCGGGCTTCTGGGACTACTTGGGGCAGTACTTC
TRBJ1-1,NA,12,TRBV25-1,NA,CASSDKAGGAFF,TGTGCCAGCAGTGATAAGGCGGGGGGAGCTTTCTTT
TRBJ1-5,TRBD1,15,TRBV6-5,NA,CASSPRAGGYQPQHF,TGTGCCAGCAGCCCGCGGGCAGGGGGTTATCAGCCCCAGCATTTT
TRBJ2-1,NA,9,TRBV30,NA,CAWRLPQFF,TGTGCCTGGAGGCTACCCCAGTTCTTC
TRBJ2-3,NA,13,TRBV6-5,NA,CASSYDDRSTQYF,TGTGCCAGCAGTTACGATGACAGATCGACGCAGTATTTT
TRBJ2-7,NA,13,TRBV7-2,once,CASSLVSTYEQYF,TGTGCCAGCAGCTTAGTGTCGACCTACGAGCAGTACTTC
TRBJ2-1,NA,17,TRBV27,NA,CASRDLMDVASYNEQFF,TGTGCCAGCAGGGACCTGATGGACGTTGCTTCCTACAATGAGCAGTTCTTC
TRBJ2-7,NA,14,TRBV4-1,NA,CASSQDPGFYEQYF,TGCGCCAGCAGCCAAGATCCCGGTTTCTACGAGCAGTACTTC
TRBJ1-6,TRBD1,14,TRBV5-4,NA,CASSSGQGSSPLHF,TGTGCCAGCAGCTCCGGACAGGGGTCTTCACCCCTCCACTTT
TRBJ1-3,NA,15,TRBV4-1,NA,CASSQDEGTGNTIYF,TGCGCCAGCAGCCAAGATGAGGGGACTGGAAACACCATATATTTT
TRBJ2-5,TRBD1,15,TRBV19,NA,CASSIGDRGLETQYF,TGTGCCAGTAGTATAGGGGACAGGGGGCTAGAGACCCAGTACTTC
TRBJ1-1,TRBD1,17,TRBV9,NA,CASSPKDRGGYYTEAFF,TGTGCCAGCAGCCCCAAGGACAGGGGCGGATACTACACTGAAGCTTTCTTT
TRBJ1-1,NA,13,TRBV7-9,once,CASSVGPNTEAFF,TGTGCCAGCAGCGTGGGACCGAACACTGAAGCTTTCTTT
TRBJ1-1,NA,14,TRBV19,NA,CASRQGDTNTEAFF,TGTGCCAGTAGACAGGGTGATACGAACACTGAAGCTTTCTTT
TRBJ2-3,TRBD2,16,TRBV7-2,NA,CASSRRLAGGSDTQYF,TGTGCCAGCAGCCGCCGACTAGCGGGGGGTTCAGATACGCAGTATTTT
TRBJ2-7,TRBD1,13,TRBV10-3,NA,CAIGDRGLYEQYF,TGTGCCATCGGGGACAGGGGGCTATACGAGCAGTACTTC
TRBJ1-3,NA,15,TRBV5-5,NA,CASSLGQSSGNTIYF,TGTGCCAGCAGCTTGGGACAGTCCTCTGGAAACACCATATATTTT
TRBJ1-2,NA,14,TRBV4-1,NA,CASSQGAGASGYTF,TGCGCCAGCAGCCAAGGGGCAGGTGCCTCTGGCTACACCTTC
TRBJ1-5,NA,13,TRBV5-4,NA,CASSPNGGRPQHF,TGTGCCAGCAGCCCGAACGGGGGAAGGCCCCAGCATTTT
TRBJ2-7,NA,15,TRBV27,NA,CASSLHTGYFREQYF,TGTGCCAGCAGTCTCCACACAGGTTATTTTAGGGAGCAGTACTTC